Listed below are T cell receptor beta chains from one sample, sequenced in a study of T cell responses to AZD1222 COVID-19 vaccine. TCRdb's copy holds only in-frame clones and misses some; the assay was immunoSEQ multiplex PCR. This table holds around 73,000 clones, 89% found once. The starting material was peripheral blood, obtained 28 days after the second AZD1222 dose. The receptor set was obtained from an adult who received the AZD1222 COVID-19 vaccine. Each CDR3 is given with its conserved first and last residue. D genes are given only for firm matches. Size is stated for part of the rows, as once, few or many counts, or as a class when the clone is expanded.

-	TRBV30	TRBJ1-3	-	TGTGCCTGGAGTAGTCAGGGCGGAAACACCATATATTTT	CAWSSQGGNTIYF
-	TRBV3-1/TRBV3-2	TRBJ1-2	-	TGTGCCAGCAGCCCCGGGACGAAAAGTGGCTACACCTTC	CASSPGTKSGYTF
-	TRBV6-1	TRBJ1-5	-	TGTGCCAGCAGTGAAGCTGGGCCGACAGCCAACCAGCCCCAGCATTTT	CASSEAGPTANQPQHF
-	TRBV6-2/TRBV6-3	TRBJ2-1	TRBD1	TGTGCCAGCAGTTATTCTCTCCGACAGGGCGGGCAGTTCTTC	CASSYSLRQGGQFF
-	TRBV11-2	TRBJ2-1	-	TGTGCCAGCAGCGCCGGGGACCGGAATGAGCAGTTCTTC	CASSAGDRNEQFF
-	TRBV2	TRBJ1-1	-	TGTGCCAGCAGTTCTCGACAGATGAACACTGAAGCTTTCTTT	CASSSRQMNTEAFF
once	TRBV2	TRBJ1-2	-	TGTGCCAGCAGTGAATGGGGGGGCTATGGCTACACCTTC	CASSEWGGYGYTF
-	TRBV24-1	TRBJ1-5	-	TGTGCCACCAGTGGGGAGGGGGGCGGCAATCAGCCCCAGCATTTT	CATSGEGGGNQPQHF
-	TRBV24-1	TRBJ1-2	-	TGTGCCACCAGTGACCCCAGGCATCACTATGGCTACACCTTC	CATSDPRHHYGYTF
-	TRBV5-6	TRBJ1-1	TRBD1	TGTGCCAGCAGCTTTGGACAGGGGAACACTGAAGCTTTCTTT	CASSFGQGNTEAFF
-	TRBV9	TRBJ2-1	TRBD2	TGTGCCAGCAGCGTAGACGAACTAGCGGGAGTCGTTCATGAGCAGTTCTTC	CASSVDELAGVVHEQFF
-	TRBV19	TRBJ1-2	-	TGTGCCAGCCGGCCGGGGGGGGCGGATAACTATGGCTACACCTTC	CASRPGGADNYGYTF
once	TRBV7-8	TRBJ2-3	TRBD2	TGTGCCAGCAGCTTACCAGGACGGGGAGGGAGCACAGATACGCAGTATTTT	CASSLPGRGGSTDTQYF
-	TRBV5-1	TRBJ2-5	-	TGCGCCAGCAGCATCGACAGCATCCAAGAGACCCAGTACTTC	CASSIDSIQETQYF
-	TRBV28	TRBJ1-5	TRBD1	TGTGCCACCAGGGGGTATAGCAATCAGCCCCAGCATTTT	CATRGYSNQPQHF
-	TRBV2	TRBJ2-7	TRBD1	TGTGCCAGCAGTAGATACAGGGGAACCTACGAGCAGTACTTC	CASSRYRGTYEQYF
-	TRBV7-9	TRBJ2-3	TRBD1	TGTGCCAGCAGCCGGGACAGGGATCGAACAGATACGCAGTATTTT	CASSRDRDRTDTQYF
-	TRBV5-1	TRBJ2-3	TRBD2	TGCGCCAGCAGCCGCAGCGGGGGCGGGAGAACAGATACGCAGTATTTT	CASSRSGGGRTDTQYF
-	TRBV9	TRBJ2-2	TRBD2	TGTGCCAGCAGCGGTTCCCGGACTAGCGGGGGACTGAACACCGGGGAGCTGTTTTTT	CASSGSRTSGGLNTGELFF
-	TRBV5-1	TRBJ1-6	-	TGCGCCAGCAGCTTGGCTCGGGACGTGCCGCATCCCCTCCACTTT	CASSLARDVPHPLHF
-	TRBV2	TRBJ2-2	TRBD2	TGTGCCCGCGGGGGGGGACGGGGAAACACCGGGGAGCTGTTTTTT	CARGGGRGNTGELFF